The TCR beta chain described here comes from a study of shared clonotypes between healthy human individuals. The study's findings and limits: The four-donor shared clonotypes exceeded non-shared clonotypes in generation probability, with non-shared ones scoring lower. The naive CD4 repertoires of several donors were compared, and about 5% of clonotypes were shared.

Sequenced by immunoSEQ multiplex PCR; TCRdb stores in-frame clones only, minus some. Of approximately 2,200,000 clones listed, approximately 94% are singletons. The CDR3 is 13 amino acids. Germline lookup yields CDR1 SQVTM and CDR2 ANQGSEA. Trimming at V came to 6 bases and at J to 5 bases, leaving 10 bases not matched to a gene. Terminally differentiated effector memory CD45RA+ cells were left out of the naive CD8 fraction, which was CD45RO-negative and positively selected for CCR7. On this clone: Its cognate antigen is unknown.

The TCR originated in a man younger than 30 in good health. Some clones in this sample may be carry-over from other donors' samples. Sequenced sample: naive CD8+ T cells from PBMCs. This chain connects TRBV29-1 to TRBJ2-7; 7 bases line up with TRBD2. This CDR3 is CSVIAGGLHEQYF. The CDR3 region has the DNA TGCAGCGTCATAGCCGGGGGGTTGCACGAGCAGTACTTC.